The present TCR beta chain was sequenced within a study of T cells in Graves' hyperthyroidism and ophthalmopathy. Study-level points and caveats: Most expanded thyroid clonotypes above 0.001 recurred in blood.

Diagnostic decisions used clinical symptoms, serum thyroxine and TRAb, thyroid ultrasound and orbital computed tomography. It was approximately 9.7 ml of fresh peripheral blood that supplied the PBMCs. RNA transcripts provided the source from which TCR beta CDR3 regions were amplified. First-round RT-PCR targeting the TCR CDR3 was performed with the HTBI primer set. TCRdb itself ran the multiplex PCR reads through MiXCR, one entry per CDR3 protein. The data contain about 460,000 distinct CDR3 sequences, approximately 22% of them singletons. This clonotype was found a few times. Its antigen is still unknown. CDR1 is DFQATT, CDR2 SNEGSKA, per germline (reference sequence). The CDR3 length is 14 residues. The V end was cut by 2 bases, the J end by 7 bases, with 14 bases between.

The rearrangement links TRBV20-1 to TRBJ1-4; a weak D match, TRBD1 (5 bases). The source material was blood. The TCR was taken from a woman aged 70-85 years with Graves' ophthalmopathy. This chain's CDR3 is CSARLDGRGEKLFF. The CDR3 DNA reads TGCAGTGCTAGACTTGACGGGAGGGGTGAAAAACTGTTTTTT.